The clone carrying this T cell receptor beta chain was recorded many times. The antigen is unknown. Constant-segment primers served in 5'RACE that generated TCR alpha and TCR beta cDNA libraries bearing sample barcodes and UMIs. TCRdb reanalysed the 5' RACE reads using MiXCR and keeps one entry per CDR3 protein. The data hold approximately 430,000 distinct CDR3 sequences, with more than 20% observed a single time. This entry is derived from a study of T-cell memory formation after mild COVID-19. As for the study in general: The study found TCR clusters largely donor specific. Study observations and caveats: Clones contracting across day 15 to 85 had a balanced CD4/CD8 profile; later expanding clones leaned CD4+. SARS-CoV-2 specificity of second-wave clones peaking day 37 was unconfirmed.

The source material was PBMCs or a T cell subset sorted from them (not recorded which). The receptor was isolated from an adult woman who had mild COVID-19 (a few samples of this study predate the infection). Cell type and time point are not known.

This CDR3 reads CSARDLRIAGFSYNEQFF. The CDR3 DNA reads TGCAGTGCTAGAGATCTCAGAATAGCGGGATTCTCCTACAATGAGCAGTTCTTC. The V gene is TRBV20-1, the J gene TRBJ2-1; 8 positions agree with TRBD2. The V segment lost 0 bases and the J segment 0 bases; nucleotides outside the gene matches: 10. Germline CDR1 is DFQATT and CDR2 is SNEGSKA (reference sequence). CDR3 length: 18 amino acids.